This T cell receptor beta chain was profiled in a study of blood T cell repertoires in COVID-19. Study-level background: From the United States, Italy and Spain came samples of acute and convalescent COVID-19. Sources were T cells, B-cell-depleted T cells, or PBMCs; the material itself was cDNA or gDNA.

CDR1 is MGHRA and CDR2 is YSYEKL in the germline V gene. V was shortened by 2 bases and J by 1 base, with 8 bases between the two germline ends. The CDR3 has 14 amino acids. In the source study's methods: Using reference gene primer amplification, nucleated cell counts were estimated. Measured with immunoSEQ multiplex PCR; TCRdb has only the in-frame clones, and not every one. V, J and clone size are those of that table, while D and trimming were read from the DNA. The data contain approximately 400,000 clones, roughly 90% of them seen just once; the ten biggest clones take up roughly 1.2%. V and J are TRBV4-1 and TRBJ1-1; D gene unclear. The receptor comes from a man aged 35 to 55 with acute or convalescent COVID-19. Sequencing was performed on peripheral blood. In nucleotides, the CDR3 is TGCGCCAGCAGCCAACAACGAGGGAACACTGAAGCTTTCTTT. It codes for CASSQQRGNTEAFF.